The 21 T cell receptor beta chains below all came from one sample that was sequenced in a study of shared clonotypes between healthy human individuals. Profiling relied on immunoSEQ multiplex PCR, and the TCRdb table lists in-frame clones only, not all of them. This sample yields over 1.5 million clones, of which approximately 98% are seen a single time; around 0.47% belongs to the top ten. Sequenced input: naive CD4+ T cells sorted from blood. As to subset: CD45RA+ positively selected. These receptors came from a man aged 30-40 years in good health.

Of note for this clone: Other DNA sequences of this sample code for an identical CDR3. J is TRBJ2-1 and V is TRBV18, with D possibly called TRBD1 or TRBD2 (6 bases each). Looked up from germline, CDR1 is KGHSH and CDR2 is LQKENI. The CDR3 totals 15 residues. V gave up 3 bases and J gave up 1 base, with 10 bases separating them. The CDR3 loop is CASSPLGGSYNEQFF. The CDR3 DNA reads as TGTGCCAGCTCACCGTTAGGGGGGTCCTACAATGAGCAGTTCTTC.

This clone was recorded once. This chain joins TRBV29-1 and TRBJ2-5, with TRBD2 identical over 7 bases. The length of the CDR3 is 13 residues. Germline V CDR1 and CDR2: SQVTM, ANQGSEA. With V trimmed by 4 bases and J by 2 bases, 4 bases remained unmatched. CDR3 in DNA: TGCAGCGTTGCTAGCGGAGTACAAGAGACCCAGTACTTC. Its translation: CSVASGVQETQYF.

V is TRBV7-8 and J is TRBJ1-2; 8 positions agree with TRBD1. CDR3 size: 13 residues. Germline V gives CDR1 SGHVS, CDR2 FQNEAQ. V lost 5 bases and J lost 6; bases outside the gene matches: 5. The CDR3 loop is CASSVDRVNGYTF. The CDR3 nucleotides are TGTGCCAGCAGCGTGGACAGGGTTAATGGCTACACCTTC.

Note on this clone: This specimen includes other DNA sequences encoding the same CDR3. This chain connects TRBV4-3 to TRBJ1-1; possibly TRBD1 for D (6 bases). The CDR3 is made up of 17 amino acids. CDR1 is LGHNA and CDR2 is YSLEER in the germline V gene. V lost 0 bases to trimming and J lost 5 bases, with 19 bases between them. CDR3 coding DNA: TGCGCCAGCAGCCAAGATAGGAGATACAGGGAGGATACTGAAGCTTTCTTT. Residues: CASSQDRRYREDTEAFF.

The rearrangement links TRBV15 to TRBJ2-1; D gene unclear. The V gene lost 0 bases and the J gene lost 0 bases, with 12 bases spanning the gap. Germline CDR1 and CDR2: LNHNV and YYDKDF (reference sequence). This CDR3 spans 17 amino acids. The CDR3 reads CATSRDAHASSYNEQFF. CDR3 coding DNA: TGTGCCACCAGCAGAGATGCTCACGCCAGCTCCTACAATGAGCAGTTCTTC.

The chain couples TRBV7-2 to TRBJ2-1; D perhaps matches TRBD2 (5 bases). The CDR3 runs 14 residues. CDR1 is SGHTA and CDR2 is FQGNSA in the germline V gene. The germline V and J ends were trimmed by 3 bases and 4 bases, with 10 bases remaining between them. Written as DNA, the CDR3 is TGTGCCAGCAGCTTCGACGCGGGTTACAATGAGCAGTTCTTC. As protein: CASSFDAGYNEQFF.

V is TRBV9 and J is TRBJ2-1, with no clear D. Germline CDR1 SGDLS, CDR2 YYNGEE. Between the trimmed V and J ends, which lost 0 bases and 1 base, there was a span of 11 bases. The CDR3 extends over 16 amino acids. The CDR3 here is CASSVDRVSSYNEQFF. DNA for the CDR3: TGTGCCAGCAGCGTAGACAGAGTATCTTCCTACAATGAGCAGTTCTTC.

This chain links TRBV30 with TRBJ2-2; D not certain. The CDR3 is 14 residues long. CDR1 is GTSNPN and CDR2 is SVGIG in the germline V gene (reference sequence). The germline V and J ends were trimmed by 2 bases and 0 bases, with 7 bases remaining between them. The CDR3 DNA reads as TGTGCCTGGAGTTACCACGCGAACACCGGGGAGCTGTTTTTT. The encoded protein is CAWSYHANTGELFF.

In the case of this clone: The identical CDR3 is also encoded by other nucleotide sequences in the sample. The chain combines TRBV28 with TRBJ2-7; no clear D gene. The CDR3 runs to 12 residues. Trimming removed 3 bases at V and 4 bases at J, with 7 bases between. Per germline, CDR1 MDHEN and CDR2 SYDVKM. The DNA for the CDR3 is TGTGCCAGCAGTTTCCCGAGTTACGAGCAGTACTTC. This translates into CASSFPSYEQYF.

The V call is TRBV28, the J call TRBJ1-2; 7 positions agree with TRBD1. The CDR3 has 13 amino acids. V dropped 6 bases and J dropped 8; count of bases not matched to a gene: 9. From germline, CDR1 is MDHEN and CDR2 SYDVKM. CDR3 sequence reads: CASSDRVKRGYTF. CDR3 DNA sequence: TGTGCCAGCAGCGACAGGGTTAAGCGGGGCTACACCTTC.

On this clone: The junction departs from the called germline gene at one end, perhaps through a read error. V is TRBV5-4 and J is TRBJ2-7; TRBD2 matches at 7 bases. The CDR3 is 14 residues long. Germline CDR1 and CDR2: SGHNT and YYREEE (reference sequence). The CDR3 spells CATSRPPGGGEQYF. DNA for the CDR3: TGTGCCACCAGCCGACCCCCGGGGGGAGGAGAGCAGTACTTC.

The CDR3 region is CASSPLPRDTQYF. In DNA, the CDR3 is TGTGCCAGCAGCCCCTTACCGCGAGATACGCAGTATTTT. The chain links TRBV5-6 to TRBJ2-3; no firm D call. There are 13 residues in the CDR3. The V gene's germline CDR1 is SGHDT and CDR2 YYEEEE. V was pared by 4 bases and J by 5 bases, with 11 bases between.

This clone appeared once. This chain links TRBV29-1 with TRBJ2-3; D possibly corresponds to TRBD1 (5 bases). Germline loops: CDR1 SQVTM, CDR2 ANQGSEA. The CDR3 covers 14 residues. The V end lost 7 bases, the J end lost 6 bases, and 20 bases lay between the germline ends. CDR3 protein: CSGQTVQRGDTQYF. CDR3 in DNA: TGCAGCGGACAGACTGTCCAACGAGGCGATACGCAGTATTTT.

The V gene is TRBV4-1, the J gene TRBJ1-5, with unresolved D. The CDR3 has 14 amino acids. V was pared by 1 base and J by 4 bases, with 8 bases between. Germline CDR1 reads MGHRA; CDR2 reads YSYEKL. The CDR3 loop is CASSQVTNNQPQHF. CDR3 nucleotide sequence: TGCGCCAGCAGCCAAGTGACAAATAATCAGCCCCAGCATTTT.

V and J are TRBV10-3 and TRBJ2-5, with TRBD2 identical over 7 bases. V was clipped by 0 bases and J by 5 bases; unmatched bases: 9. The CDR3 runs to 16 residues. Per the germline V gene, CDR1 is ENHRY and CDR2 is SYGVKD. The DNA of the CDR3 is TGTGCCATCAGTGAGTCAGTCGCGAGCGGGGAGGAGACCCAGTACTTC. Residues: CAISESVASGEETQYF.

The chain recombines TRBV25-1 with TRBJ2-2; D not certain. The CDR3 has 15 amino acids. V was shortened by 6 bases and J by 1 base, with 12 bases between the two germline ends. CDR1 MGHDK and CDR2 SYGVNS come from the germline V gene. As DNA, the CDR3 is TGTGCCAGCAGGGGCCCCCCGGGGAACACCGGGGAGCTGTTTTTT. It encodes CASRGPPGNTGELFF.

The CDR3 spells CASSFYRGPEEKLFF. CDR3 DNA: TGTGCCAGCAGCTTTTACAGGGGGCCGGAGGAAAAACTGTTTTTT. V is TRBV5-5 and J is TRBJ1-4; 9 bases line up with TRBD1. V lost 2 bases to trimming and J lost 8 bases; unmatched junction nucleotides: 7. The CDR3 is made up of 15 amino acids. Germline V gene sequence: CDR1 SGHKS, CDR2 YYEKEE (reference sequence). Based on the CDR3 plus reference TRBV5-5 and TRBJ1-4, the full variable domain is DAGVTQSPTHLIKTRGQQVTLRCSPISGHKSVSWYQQVLGQGPQFIFQYYEKEERGRGNFPDRFSARQFPNYSSELNVNALLLGDSALYLCASSFYRGPEEKLFFGSGTQLSVL.

The rearrangement joins TRBV6-5 to TRBJ1-5; unclear D gene. The CDR3 contains 15 residues. The V gene lost 6 bases and the J gene lost 5 bases, with 17 bases spanning the gap. The germline gives CDR1 MNHEY, CDR2 SVGAGI. DNA of the CDR3: TGTGCCAGCAGGAGCGGGTTTCGCCCCTATCAGCCCCAGCATTTT. This sequence encodes CASRSGFRPYQPQHF.

V and J are TRBV9 and TRBJ2-1, with D hard to call. Trimming took off 0 bases at V and 6 bases at J, with 13 bases between the two ends. This CDR3 contains 15 residues. The V gene's germline CDR1 is SGDLS and CDR2 YYNGEE. CDR3 amino acids: CASSVEPLSGNEQFF. DNA of the CDR3: TGTGCCAGCAGCGTAGAACCCTTGAGTGGCAATGAGCAGTTCTTC.

This clone was observed once. V gene TRBV18 combines with J gene TRBJ2-7, with TRBD2 identical over 8 bases. CDR1 and CDR2 from the germline V gene are KGHSH and LQKENI. This CDR3 has 17 residues. After removal of 0 bases from V and 3 bases from J, the junction contained 10 bases not matched to a gene. DNA for the CDR3: TGTGCCAGCTCACCACCCTCCCCGCTAGCGGGTTACTACGAGCAGTACTTC. Encoded protein: CASSPPSPLAGYYEQYF.

The V gene is TRBV2, the J gene TRBJ2-5, with D perhaps TRBD1 or TRBD2 (5 bases each). The germline CDR1 and CDR2 sequences are SNHLY and FYNNEI. CDR3 length equals 14 residues. Trimming took off 6 bases at V and 5 bases at J, with 16 bases between the two ends. CDR3 sequence (DNA): TGTGCCAGCAGCAGGGACCGGGAATGGGAGACCCAGTACTTC. Protein product: CASSRDREWETQYF.